This entry features one T cell receptor beta chain sequence. Its antigen is not identified. These data belong to a study of cytomegalovirus exposure and HLA in healthy donors. With 60 Vbeta and 13 Jbeta primers, the PCR was carried out. Source study methods: Approximately 11 million shared chains were among the about 80 million unique TCR beta chains that a later analysis counted. TCRdb's copy holds only in-frame clones and misses some; the assay was immunoSEQ multiplex PCR. That table gives V, J and clone size, and the DNA gave D and trimming. This table holds under 200,000 clones, 84% found once. Study results and limitations: It was approximately 170 TCR beta chains that were listed as cytomegalovirus-associated.

The sequencing input was PBMCs. The source is a man between 18 and 29 years old in good health and CMV-seronegative.

CDR3 nucleotides: TGTGCCAGCAGCTTGGATGGGGCATATTTGTCCTTTTATAATTCACCCCTCCACTTT. Its translation is CASSLDGAYLSFYNSPLHF. V is TRBV5-8 and J is TRBJ1-6; TRBD1 might be the D (5 bases). CDR1 is SGHTS and CDR2 is YDEGEE in the germline V gene. The CDR3 runs to 19 residues. V was clipped by 0 bases and J by 4 bases, with 20 bases between them.